This entry is about one T cell receptor (beta chain). Its antigen is unidentified. The data were taken from a study of T cells after yellow fever vaccination. Overall study findings and caveats: Abundant bulk-population clonotypes could contaminate the FACS-sorted repertoires.

Germline V lookup: CDR1 GTSNPN, CDR2 SVGIG (reference sequence). The V gene lost 3 bases and the J gene lost 3 bases, with 17 bases spanning the gap. The CDR3 runs to 15 residues. A universal primer site and UMIs were added as TCR cDNA was made by 5'RACE template switching. TCRdb used MiXCR to reprocess the 5' RACE reads, holding one entry per CDR3 protein. This table holds approximately 510,000 distinct CDR3 sequences, about a fifth found once. The sample consisted of PBMCs, taken less than 25 days after the first yellow fever vaccination. This TCR derives from a man between 18 and 29 years old who received the YFV17D yellow fever vaccine. The gene calls are TRBV30 and TRBJ1-2; D unclear. This chain's CDR3 is CAWSGEGGPDYGYTF. The CDR3 DNA sequence: TGTGCCTGGAGCGGCGAAGGTGGGCCTGACTATGGCTACACCTTC.